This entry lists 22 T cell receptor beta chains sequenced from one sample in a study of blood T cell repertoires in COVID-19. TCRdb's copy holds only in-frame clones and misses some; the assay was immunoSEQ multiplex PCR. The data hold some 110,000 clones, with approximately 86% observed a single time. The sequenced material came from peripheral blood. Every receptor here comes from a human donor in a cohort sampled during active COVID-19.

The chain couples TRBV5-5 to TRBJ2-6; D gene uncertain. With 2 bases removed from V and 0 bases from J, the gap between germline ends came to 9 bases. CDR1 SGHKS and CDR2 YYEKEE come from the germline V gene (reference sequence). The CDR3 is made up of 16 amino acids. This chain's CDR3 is CASSLTAISGANVLTF. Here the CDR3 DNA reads TGTGCCAGCAGCTTAACAGCTATCTCTGGGGCCAACGTCCTGACTTTC.

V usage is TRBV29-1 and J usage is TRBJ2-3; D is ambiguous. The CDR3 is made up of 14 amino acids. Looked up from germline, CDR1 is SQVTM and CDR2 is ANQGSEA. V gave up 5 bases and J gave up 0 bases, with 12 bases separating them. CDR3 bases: TGCAGCGTTTGGGCTTCCCTTAGCACAGATACGCAGTATTTT. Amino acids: CSVWASLSTDTQYF.

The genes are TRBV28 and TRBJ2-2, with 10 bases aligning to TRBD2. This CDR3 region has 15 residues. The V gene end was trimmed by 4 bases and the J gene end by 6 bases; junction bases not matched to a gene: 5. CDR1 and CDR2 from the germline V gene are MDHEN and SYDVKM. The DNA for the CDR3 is TGTGCCAGCAGTTCCCAAGCGGGAGGGGCCGGGGAGCTGTTTTTT. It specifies CASSSQAGGAGELFF.

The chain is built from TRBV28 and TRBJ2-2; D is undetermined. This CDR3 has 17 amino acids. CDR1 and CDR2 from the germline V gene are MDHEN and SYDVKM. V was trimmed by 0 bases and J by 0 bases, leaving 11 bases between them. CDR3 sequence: CASSLWRGGSNTGELFF. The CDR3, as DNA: TGTGCCAGCAGTTTATGGCGTGGCGGATCGAACACCGGGGAGCTGTTTTTT. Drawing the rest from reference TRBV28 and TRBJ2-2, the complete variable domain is DVKVTQSSRYLVKRTGEKVFLECVQDMDHENMFWYRQDPGLGLRLIYFSYDVKMKEKGDIPEGYSVSREKKERFSLILESASTNQTSMYLCASSLWRGGSNTGELFFGEGSRLTVL.

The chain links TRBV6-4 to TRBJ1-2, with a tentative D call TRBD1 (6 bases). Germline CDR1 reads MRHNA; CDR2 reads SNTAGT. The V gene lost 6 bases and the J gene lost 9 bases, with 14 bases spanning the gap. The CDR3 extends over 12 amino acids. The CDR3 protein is CASSSEGGSYTF. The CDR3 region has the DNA TGTGCCAGCAGCTCGGAAGGGGGTAGCTACACCTTC.

CDR3 loop: CASSISRRSSYNSPLHF. The CDR3 DNA reads as TGTGCCAGCAGCATCAGTCGAAGGAGCTCCTATAATTCACCCCTCCACTTT. V usage is TRBV11-2 and J usage is TRBJ1-6; D gene unclear. The V end lost 5 bases, the J end lost 0 bases, and 14 bases lay between the germline ends. The CDR3 totals 17 residues. Germline CDR1 SGHAT, CDR2 FQNNGV.

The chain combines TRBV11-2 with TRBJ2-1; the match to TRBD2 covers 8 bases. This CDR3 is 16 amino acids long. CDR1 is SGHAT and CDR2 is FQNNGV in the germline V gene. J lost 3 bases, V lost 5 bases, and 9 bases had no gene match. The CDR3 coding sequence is TGTGCCAGCAGCCAAGAGCTAGCGGGTTACTACAATGAGCAGTTCTTC. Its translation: CASSQELAGYYNEQFF. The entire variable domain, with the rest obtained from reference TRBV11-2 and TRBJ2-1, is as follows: EAGVAQSPRYKIIEKRQSVAFWCNPISGHATLYWYQQILGQGPKLLIQFQNNGVVDDSQLPKDRFSAERLKGVDSTLKIQPAKLEDSAVYLCASSQELAGYYNEQFFGPGTRLTVL.

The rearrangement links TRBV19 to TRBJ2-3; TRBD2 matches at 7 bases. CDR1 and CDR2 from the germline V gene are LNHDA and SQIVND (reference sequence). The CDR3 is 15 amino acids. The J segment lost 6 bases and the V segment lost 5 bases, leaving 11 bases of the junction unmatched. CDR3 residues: CASSDRDYRSDTQYF. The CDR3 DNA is TGTGCCAGTAGTGACCGGGACTACCGGTCGGATACGCAGTATTTT.

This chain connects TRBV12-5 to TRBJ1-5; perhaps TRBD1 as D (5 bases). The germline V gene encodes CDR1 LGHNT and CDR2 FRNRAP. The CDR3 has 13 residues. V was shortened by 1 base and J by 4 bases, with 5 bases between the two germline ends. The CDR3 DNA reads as TGTGCTAGTGGTTTGGGACAGAATCAGCCCCAGCATTTT. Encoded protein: CASGLGQNQPQHF.

For the CDR3, the DNA is TGTGCCAGCAGCCCGGACAGGTTCAATCAGCCCCAGCATTTT. Protein product: CASSPDRFNQPQHF. The rearrangement joins TRBV7-2 to TRBJ1-5; TRBD1 aligns across 7 bases. Germline CDR1 reads SGHTA; CDR2 reads FQGNSA. The V segment lost 5 bases and the J segment 3 bases; nucleotides outside the gene matches: 4. The CDR3 loop spans 14 amino acids.

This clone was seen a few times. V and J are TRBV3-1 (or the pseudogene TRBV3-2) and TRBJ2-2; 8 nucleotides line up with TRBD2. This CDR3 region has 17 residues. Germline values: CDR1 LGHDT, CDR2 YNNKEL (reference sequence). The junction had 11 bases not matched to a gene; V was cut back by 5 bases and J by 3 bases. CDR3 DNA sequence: TGTGCCAGCAGCTTGAGGTCGGTAGCGGGGTACACCGGGGAGCTGTTTTTT. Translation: CASSLRSVAGYTGELFF.

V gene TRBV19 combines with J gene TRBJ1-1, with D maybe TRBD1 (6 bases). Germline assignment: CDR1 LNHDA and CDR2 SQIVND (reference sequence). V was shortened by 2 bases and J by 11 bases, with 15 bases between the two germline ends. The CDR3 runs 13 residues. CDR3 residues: CASSILAGEKAFF. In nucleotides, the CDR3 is TGTGCCAGTAGTATATTGGCAGGGGAGAAGGCTTTCTTT. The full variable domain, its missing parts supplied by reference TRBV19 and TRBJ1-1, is DGGITQSPKYLFRKEGQNVTLSCEQNLNHDAMYWYRQDPGQGLRLIYYSQIVNDFQKGDIAEGYSVSREKKESFPLTVTSAQKNPTAFYLCASSILAGEKAFFGQGTRLTVV.

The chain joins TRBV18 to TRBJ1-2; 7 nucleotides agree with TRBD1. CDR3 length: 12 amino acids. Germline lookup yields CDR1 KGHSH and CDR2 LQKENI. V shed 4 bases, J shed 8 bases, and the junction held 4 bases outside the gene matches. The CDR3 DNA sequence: TGTGCCAGCTCACGACAGGGCGACGGCTACACCTTC. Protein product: CASSRQGDGYTF.

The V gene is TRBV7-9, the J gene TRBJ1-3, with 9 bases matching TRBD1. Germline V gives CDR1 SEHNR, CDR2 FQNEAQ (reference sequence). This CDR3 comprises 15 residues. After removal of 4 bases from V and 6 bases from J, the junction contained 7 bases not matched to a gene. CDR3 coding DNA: TGTGCCAGCAGCTCTGGACAGGGGATGGAAAACACCATATATTTT. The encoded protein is CASSSGQGMENTIYF.

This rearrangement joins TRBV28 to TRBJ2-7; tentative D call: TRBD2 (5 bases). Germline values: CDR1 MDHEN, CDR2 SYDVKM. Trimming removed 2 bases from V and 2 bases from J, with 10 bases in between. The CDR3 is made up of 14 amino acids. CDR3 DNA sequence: TGTGCCAGCAGTTTAGGAGGCCCTCCCTACGAGCAGTACTTC. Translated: CASSLGGPPYEQYF.

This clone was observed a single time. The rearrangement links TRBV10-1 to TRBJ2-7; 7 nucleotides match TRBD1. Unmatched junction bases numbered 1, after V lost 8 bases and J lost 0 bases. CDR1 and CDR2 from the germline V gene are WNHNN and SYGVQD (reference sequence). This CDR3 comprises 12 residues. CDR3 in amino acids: CASGDSSYEQYF. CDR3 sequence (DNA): TGCGCCAGCGGGGACAGCTCCTACGAGCAGTACTTC.

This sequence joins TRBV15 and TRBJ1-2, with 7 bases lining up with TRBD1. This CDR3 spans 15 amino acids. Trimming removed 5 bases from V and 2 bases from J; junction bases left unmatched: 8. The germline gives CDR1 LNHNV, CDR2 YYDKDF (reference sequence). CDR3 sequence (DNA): TGTGCCACCAGCGCCGGGACAGATTTCAACTATGGCTACACCTTC. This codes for CATSAGTDFNYGYTF.

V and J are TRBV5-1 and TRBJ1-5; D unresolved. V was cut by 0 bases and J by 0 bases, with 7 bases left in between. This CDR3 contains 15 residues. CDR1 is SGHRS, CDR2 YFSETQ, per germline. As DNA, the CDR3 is TGCGCCAGCAGCTTGGTCGGAGATAGCAATCAGCCCCAGCATTTT. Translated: CASSLVGDSNQPQHF.

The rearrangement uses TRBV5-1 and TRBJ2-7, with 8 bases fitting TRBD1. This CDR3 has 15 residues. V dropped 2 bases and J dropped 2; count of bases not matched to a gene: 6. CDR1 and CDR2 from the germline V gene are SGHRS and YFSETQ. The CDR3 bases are TGCGCCAGCAGCTTACAGGGGGACATCACCTACGAGCAGTACTTC. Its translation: CASSLQGDITYEQYF.

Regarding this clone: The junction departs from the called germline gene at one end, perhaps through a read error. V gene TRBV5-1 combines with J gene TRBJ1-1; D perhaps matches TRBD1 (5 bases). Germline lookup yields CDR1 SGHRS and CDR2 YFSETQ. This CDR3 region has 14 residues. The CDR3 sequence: CASTLATGNTEAFF. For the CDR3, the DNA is TGCGCCAGCACCTTGGCTACAGGGAACACTGAAGCTTTCTTT.

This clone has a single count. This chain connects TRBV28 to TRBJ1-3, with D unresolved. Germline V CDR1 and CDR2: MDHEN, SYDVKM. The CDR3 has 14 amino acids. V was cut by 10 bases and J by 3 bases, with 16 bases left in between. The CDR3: CATRRGQIGNTIYF. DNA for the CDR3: TGTGCCACGCGAAGAGGGCAGATTGGAAACACCATATATTTT.

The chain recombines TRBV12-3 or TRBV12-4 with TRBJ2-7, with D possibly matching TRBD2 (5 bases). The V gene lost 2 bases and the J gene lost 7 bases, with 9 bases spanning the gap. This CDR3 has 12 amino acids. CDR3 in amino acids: CASSLRSGEQYF. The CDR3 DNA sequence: TGTGCCAGCAGTTTAAGGTCGGGGGAGCAGTACTTC.